A single sample gave rise to the 26 T cell receptor beta chains below, sequenced in a study of cytomegalovirus exposure and HLA in healthy donors. Both 60 Vbeta primers and 13 Jbeta primers went into the PCR. Sequenced by immunoSEQ multiplex PCR; TCRdb stores in-frame clones only, minus some. This sample has 150,000 or so clones, with around 76% found just once. Material: PBMCs. All receptors derive from a man between 40 and 49 years old in good health and CMV-seronegative.

The J gene is TRBJ2-7, the V gene TRBV27, with D possibly being TRBD1 (6 bases). The V end was cut by 6 bases, the J end by 0 bases, with 15 bases between. Germline V gene sequence: CDR1 MNHEY, CDR2 SMNVEV (reference sequence). This CDR3 has 15 amino acids. CDR3 amino acids: CASSPRGPSSYEQYF. CDR3 in DNA: TGTGCCAGCAGCCCCAGGGGCCCAAGCTCCTACGAGCAGTACTTC.

The chain couples TRBV2 to TRBJ1-1; TRBD1 is a possible D gene (6 bases). CDR3 length equals 17 residues. The V gene lost 0 bases and the J gene lost 3 bases, with 17 bases spanning the gap. Per the germline V gene, CDR1 is SNHLY and CDR2 is FYNNEI. CDR3 in amino acids: CASSEALGQRGDTEAFF. CDR3 DNA sequence: TGTGCCAGCAGTGAAGCGCTTGGACAGCGCGGTGACACTGAAGCTTTCTTT.

The chain couples TRBV28 to TRBJ2-5; weak D call: TRBD1 (5 bases). In germline, CDR1 is MDHEN, CDR2 SYDVKM. V was pared by 2 bases and J by 2 bases, with 9 bases between. The CDR3 is 14 residues long. CDR3 sequence reads: CASSLPQVQETQYF. Here the CDR3 DNA reads TGTGCCAGCAGTTTACCACAGGTACAAGAGACCCAGTACTTC.

The gene calls are TRBV19 and TRBJ2-1; tentative D call: TRBD1 (6 bases). Germline CDR1 reads LNHDA; CDR2 reads SQIVND (reference sequence). V lost 10 bases and J lost 0, with 13 bases in between. The CDR3 extends over 14 amino acids. In DNA, the CDR3 is TGTGCCACCCTGGACAGAAGCTCCTACAATGAGCAGTTCTTC. This translates into CATLDRSSYNEQFF.

Of note for this clone: The same CDR3 also results from other DNA sequences found in this sample. J is TRBJ2-1 and V is TRBV11-2, with TRBD1 as a possible D gene (5 bases). CDR3 size: 12 residues. Germline values: CDR1 SGHAT, CDR2 FQNNGV. The ends were cut back, 5 bases at V and 6 bases at J, with 8 bases in the middle. The CDR3 here is CASSPDSNEQFF. CDR3 DNA sequence: TGTGCCAGCAGCCCTGACAGCAATGAGCAGTTCTTC.

The chain carries TRBV18 and TRBJ2-6; D may be TRBD1 (6 bases). Germline CDR1 and CDR2: KGHSH and LQKENI. The V end was cut by 3 bases, the J end by 0 bases, with 9 bases between. The CDR3 runs 16 residues. CDR3: CASSPLQGSGANVLTF. The CDR3 DNA follows: TGTGCCAGCTCACCCCTACAGGGCTCTGGGGCCAACGTCCTGACTTTC.

The rearrangement uses TRBV23-1 and TRBJ2-7, with a weak D call TRBD2 (7 bases). TRBV23-1 is labeled an ORF, and its function is uncertain. The V and J ends lost 4 bases and 4 bases respectively, with 26 bases between them. This CDR3 has 18 amino acids. This CDR3 is CASSRGGGGGRLNYEQYV. The DNA for the CDR3 is TGCGCCAGCAGTCGAGGAGGGGGGGGAGGAAGGTTGAATTACGAGCAGTACGTC.

The chain combines TRBV9 with TRBJ1-2; D unresolved. Germline CDR1 is SGDLS and CDR2 is YYNGEE. The ends were cut back, 0 bases at V and 0 bases at J, with 6 bases in the middle. The CDR3 is 14 amino acids. Here the CDR3 DNA reads TGTGCCAGCAGCGTAGGAGGGACTAACTATGGCTACACCTTC. This codes for CASSVGGTNYGYTF.

V and J are TRBV5-1 and TRBJ2-5; 12 bases match TRBD1. The DNA end is a closer match to TRBJ2-7, so the J assignment may be wrong. CDR1 and CDR2 (germline): SGHRS, YFSETQ. The CDR3 covers 14 residues. The CDR3 is CASSRGTGGNEQYF. The CDR3 DNA reads as TGCGCCAGCAGCAGGGGGACAGGGGGCAACGAGCAGTACTTC.

The chain employs TRBV11-2 and TRBJ1-2, with D possibly matching TRBD1 (6 bases). Germline CDR1 reads SGHAT; CDR2 reads FQNNGV. The germline V and J ends were trimmed by 3 bases and 0 bases, with 11 bases remaining between them. The CDR3 runs 15 residues. This chain's CDR3 is CASSFGRGPNYGYTF. The DNA of the CDR3 is TGTGCCAGCAGCTTCGGCAGGGGCCCTAACTATGGCTACACCTTC.

The chain links TRBV16 to TRBJ2-5; 9 bases are shared with TRBD1. The ends lost 0 bases at V and 4 bases at J; junction bases unmatched: 9. The CDR3 spans 17 residues. Germline values: CDR1 KGHSY, CDR2 FQNENV. In DNA form, the CDR3 reads TGTGCCAGCAGCCAATCTATCGGACAGGGGACCGGAGAGACCCAGTACTTC. Translation gives CASSQSIGQGTGETQYF. The full variable domain, in which reference TRBV16 and TRBJ2-5 provide the parts outside the CDR3, is GEEVAQTPKHLVRGEGQKAKLYCAPIKGHSYVFWYQQVLKNEFKFLISFQNENVFDETGMPKERFSAKCLPNSPCSLEIQATKLEDSAVYFCASSQSIGQGTGETQYFGPGTRLLVL.

The chain employs TRBV28 and TRBJ1-5; TRBD1 matches at 11 bases. The CDR3 consists of 15 residues. Germline values: CDR1 MDHEN, CDR2 SYDVKM. V trimming: 6 bases; J trimming: 4 bases; junction bases outside the gene matches: 5. Here the CDR3 reads CASSRTGGDNQPQHF. CDR3 DNA sequence: TGTGCCAGCAGCCGGACAGGGGGCGATAATCAGCCCCAGCATTTT.

On this clone itself: Distinct nucleotide sequences in the sample also encode this CDR3. V gene TRBV5-1 combines with J gene TRBJ1-1, with D unresolved. The CDR3 contains 14 residues. Germline V CDR1 and CDR2: SGHRS, YFSETQ. Trimming removed 0 bases at V and 0 bases at J, with 6 bases between. The CDR3 sequence is CASSLDRLNTEAFF. The CDR3 DNA sequence: TGCGCCAGCAGCTTGGACAGACTGAACACTGAAGCTTTCTTT.

The genes are TRBV18 and TRBJ1-2; D is uncertain. V shed 6 bases and J shed 4 bases, with 12 bases lying between them. The germline V gene encodes CDR1 KGHSH and CDR2 LQKENI. The CDR3 consists of 13 residues. This chain's CDR3 is CASSPTGIYGYTF. The CDR3 nucleotides are TGTGCCAGCTCGCCGACCGGGATCTATGGCTACACCTTC.

The chain links TRBV28 to TRBJ2-1; 14 bases are a match to TRBD2. This CDR3 is 16 amino acids long. After removal of 6 bases from V and 10 bases from J, the junction contained 11 bases not matched to a gene. Germline lookup yields CDR1 MDHEN and CDR2 SYDVKM. CDR3 sequence: CASRPPGLAGAGEQFF. The CDR3 coding sequence is TGTGCCAGCAGACCTCCGGGACTAGCGGGAGCGGGGGAGCAGTTCTTC.

The rearrangement joins TRBV11-2 to TRBJ2-1, with 10 bases aligning to TRBD2. The CDR3 consists of 15 residues. J lost 7 bases, V lost 5 bases, and 8 bases had no gene match. Germline V gives CDR1 SGHAT, CDR2 FQNNGV. The chain's CDR3 is CASSPPSGSSNEQFF. CDR3 nucleotides: TGTGCCAGCAGCCCCCCTAGCGGGAGTTCGAATGAGCAGTTCTTC.

In nucleotides, the CDR3 is TGTGCCAGCAGCTTTGGGACATCCCGCTACACCTTC. Amino acids: CASSFGTSRYTF. The V call is TRBV11-2, the J call TRBJ1-2; weak D call: TRBD1 (6 bases). This CDR3 is 12 amino acids long. Germline V gene sequence: CDR1 SGHAT, CDR2 FQNNGV. The V end lost 3 bases, the J end lost 9 bases, and 11 bases lay between the germline ends.

The chain employs TRBV19 and TRBJ2-1; D might be TRBD2 (6 bases). Trimming cost V 6 bases and J 3 bases, with 12 bases left between them. Germline CDR1 LNHDA, CDR2 SQIVND (reference sequence). The CDR3 totals 14 residues. The CDR3 sequence: CASRALGGYNEQFF. The CDR3 coding sequence is TGTGCCAGTAGGGCCCTGGGGGGCTACAATGAGCAGTTCTTC.

The chain is built from TRBV25-1 and TRBJ1-1; perhaps TRBD1 as D (6 bases). The germline V gene has CDR1 MGHDK and CDR2 SYGVNS. This CDR3 spans 13 amino acids. V was trimmed by 4 bases and J by 1 base, leaving 7 bases between them. The CDR3, as DNA: TGTGCCAGCAGTGCACAGGGGAACACTGAAGCTTTCTTT. Its protein product is CASSAQGNTEAFF.

This chain uses TRBV6-1 with TRBJ2-1; 8 nucleotides align to TRBD2. V shed 6 bases, J shed 6 bases, and the junction held 7 bases outside the gene matches. This CDR3 region has 14 residues. CDR1 MNHNS and CDR2 SASEGT come from the germline V gene. CDR3: CASRRDREGNEQFF. CDR3 in DNA: TGTGCCAGCAGAAGGGACCGGGAGGGCAATGAGCAGTTCTTC.

The DNA for the CDR3 is TGTGCCAGCAGCTTTTCCCGCGTGCAGAACACTGAAGCTTTCTTT. Protein: CASSFSRVQNTEAFF. The rearrangement uses TRBV11-2 and TRBJ1-1; D is ambiguous. Germline V gives CDR1 SGHAT, CDR2 FQNNGV. This CDR3 is built from 15 residues. V was cut by 3 bases and J by 1 base, with 12 bases left in between. Full variable domain (missing parts from reference TRBV11-2 and TRBJ1-1): EAGVAQSPRYKIIEKRQSVAFWCNPISGHATLYWYQQILGQGPKLLIQFQNNGVVDDSQLPKDRFSAERLKGVDSTLKIQPAKLEDSAVYLCASSFSRVQNTEAFFGQGTRLTVV.

The genes are TRBV21-1 and TRBJ2-7; the table's TRBD2 call for D was not verified on the DNA. TRBV21-1 corresponds to a pseudogene. This CDR3 contains 19 residues. The CDR3 DNA follows: TGTGCCAGCAGCAAGCTCTCCCGAAGACTAGCGGGCTTAACCTACGAGCAGTACGTC. Amino acid sequence: CASSKLSRRLAGLTYEQYV.

The V gene is TRBV10-3, the J gene TRBJ2-7; 10 bases align to TRBD1. CDR1 ENHRY and CDR2 SYGVKD come from the germline V gene. The junction had 4 bases not matched to a gene; V was cut back by 2 bases and J by 3 bases. The CDR3 runs 15 residues. The CDR3 reads CAISERGQGRYEQYV. The CDR3, as DNA: TGTGCCATCAGTGAGAGGGGACAGGGGCGCTACGAGCAGTACGTC.

V gene TRBV7-3 combines with J gene TRBJ2-5, with D possibly TRBD1 on 5 matching bases. This CDR3 contains 13 residues. Trimming left V 6 bases short and J 1 base short, with 9 bases between. The germline V gene encodes CDR1 SGHTA and CDR2 FQGTGA. The CDR3 spells CASSYDSQETQYF. The DNA for the CDR3 is TGTGCCAGCAGTTATGACAGCCAAGAGACCCAGTACTTC.

This clone was counted a few times. The rearrangement joins TRBV15 to TRBJ1-1, with TRBD1 as a possible D gene (6 bases). Trimming took off 6 bases at V and 3 bases at J, with 14 bases between the two ends. The CDR3 spans 14 residues. The V gene's germline CDR1 is LNHNV and CDR2 YYDKDF (reference sequence). The CDR3: CATSSLRGYTEAFF. CDR3 bases: TGTGCCACCAGTTCTCTCAGGGGTTACACTGAAGCTTTCTTT.

J is TRBJ1-6 and V is TRBV4-1, with D unresolved. Trimming shortened V by 1 base and J by 10 bases, and 14 bases separated the two germline ends. The CDR3 loop spans 15 amino acids. In germline, CDR1 is MGHRA, CDR2 YSYEKL. The CDR3 spells CASSQVEGIGSPLHF. For the CDR3, the DNA is TGCGCCAGCAGCCAAGTTGAGGGAATAGGATCACCCCTCCACTTT.